The entry that follows covers one T cell receptor beta chain sequence. The specificity of this receptor is unknown. No much larger clonotype is one base removed from it; base qualities were not supplied. The axillary draining lymph nodes of breast cancer patients were the source of the lymph node samples. The record originates from a study of breast tumors, draining lymph nodes, adjacent tissues (dated by TCRdb to the mid-2010s). Broadly, across the study: TCR beta repertoires were compared across tumor, adjacent nontumor tissue and axillary lymph nodes obtained from breast cancer patients. The study aimed to assess the relationships and possible T-cell exchange between tumor, surrounding tissue and draining lymph node repertoires in human breast cancer. General conclusions and limits of the study: Rather than being directly demonstrated, the conclusion that tumor T cells originate in lymph nodes was presented as consistent with a hypothesis. Tumors showed preferential V and J gene usage, and their T-cell repertoire diversity fell below that of lymph nodes yet above that of nontumor tissue. The data were judged consistent with most tumor T cells deriving from the lymph node and then expanding within tumor tissue. Tumor and nontumor tissue repertoires were significantly more similar in luminal-like than in basal-like breast cancer.

This sample was sequenced with an Illumina HiSeq 2000. Multiplex PCR amplification was used to build the TCR beta chain libraries. The amplified TCR beta chain products were analyzed by high-throughput sequencing. The public reads were run again by TCRdb, first through fastp at Q25 and then through MiXCR, and only productive beta chains were kept. Here each entry gathers all rows of one CDR3 protein and keeps the most common genes and DNA. The sample table records fewer than 150,000 distinct CDR3 sequences; 21% of these occur just once. The top ten clones comprise 2.2% of the sample. Via the germline V gene (reference sequence), CDR1 is LNHNV and CDR2 YYDKDF. The CDR3 has 15 amino acids, counting the end cysteine and phenylalanine. CDR3 DNA only is kept here, 45 bases in frame from base 1. A distance of 16 bases separates the germline ends of V and J, which lose 5 bases and 2 bases respectively.

The sample taken for sequencing was axillary lymph node tissue. The clonotype was recovered from a female donor with breast cancer. Some clones in this sample may be carry-over from other donors' samples. Recombination linked TRBV15 to TRBJ2-7; possibly the D gene is TRBD2, per 5 matching bases. In nucleotides, the sequence is TGTGCCACCAGCTCCTGGACTGGCGGAACCTACGAGCAGTACTTC. This translates into CATSSWTGGTYEQYF.